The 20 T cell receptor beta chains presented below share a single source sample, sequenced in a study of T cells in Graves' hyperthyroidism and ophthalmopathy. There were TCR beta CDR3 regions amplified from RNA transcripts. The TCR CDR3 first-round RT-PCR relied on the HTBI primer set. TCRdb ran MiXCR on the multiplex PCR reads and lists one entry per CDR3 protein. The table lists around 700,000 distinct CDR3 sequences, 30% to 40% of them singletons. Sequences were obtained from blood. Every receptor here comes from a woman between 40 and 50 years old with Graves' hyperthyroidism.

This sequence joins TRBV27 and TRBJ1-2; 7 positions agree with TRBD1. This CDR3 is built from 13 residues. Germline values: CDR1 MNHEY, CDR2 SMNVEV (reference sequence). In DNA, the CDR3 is TGTGCAACACATAAGGCAGGGGGAAATGGCTACACCTTC. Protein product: CATHKAGGNGYTF.

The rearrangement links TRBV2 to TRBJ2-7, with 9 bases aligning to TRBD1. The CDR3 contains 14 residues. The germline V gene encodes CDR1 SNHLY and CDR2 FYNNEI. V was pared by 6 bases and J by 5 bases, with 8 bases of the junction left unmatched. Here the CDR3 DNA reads TGTGCCAGCAGGTCATCCGGGACAGGGAACGAGCAGTACTTC. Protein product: CASRSSGTGNEQYF. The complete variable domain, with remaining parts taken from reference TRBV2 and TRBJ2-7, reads EPEVTQTPSHQVTQMGQEVILRCVPISNHLYFYWYRQILGQKVEFLVSFYNNEISEKSEIFDDQFSVERPDGSNFTLKIRSTKLEDSAMYFCASRSSGTGNEQYFGPGTRLTVT.

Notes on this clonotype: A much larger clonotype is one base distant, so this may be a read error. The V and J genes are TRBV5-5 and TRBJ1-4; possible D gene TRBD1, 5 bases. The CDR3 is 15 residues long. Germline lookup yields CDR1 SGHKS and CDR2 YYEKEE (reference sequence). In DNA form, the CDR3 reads TGTGCCAGCAGCGCGGGACCGGAGGCCAATGAAAGACTGTTTTTT. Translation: CASSAGPEANERLFF.

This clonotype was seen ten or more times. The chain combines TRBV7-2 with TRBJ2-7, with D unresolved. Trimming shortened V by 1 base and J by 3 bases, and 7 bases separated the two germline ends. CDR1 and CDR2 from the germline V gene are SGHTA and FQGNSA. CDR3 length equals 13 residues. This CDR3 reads CASSLDSFYEQYF. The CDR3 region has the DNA TGTGCCAGCAGCTTAGACAGCTTCTACGAGCAGTACTTC.

CDR3 region: CASTEQDTPGYTF. The CDR3 nucleotides read TGTGCCAGTACGGAGCAGGATACACCCGGCTACACCTTC. The chain has TRBV19 and TRBJ1-2; D is unclear. The germline V gene encodes CDR1 LNHDA and CDR2 SQIVND (reference sequence). This CDR3 region has 13 residues. Deletions cut 7 bases from V and 8 bases from J, with 17 bases between.

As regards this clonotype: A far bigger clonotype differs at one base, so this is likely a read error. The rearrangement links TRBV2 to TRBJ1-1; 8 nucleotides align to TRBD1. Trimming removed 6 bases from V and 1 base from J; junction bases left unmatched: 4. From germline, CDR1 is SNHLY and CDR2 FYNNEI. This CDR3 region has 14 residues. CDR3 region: CASRPGTGNTEAFF. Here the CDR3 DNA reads TGTGCCAGCAGGCCCGGGACAGGGAACACTGAAGCTTTCTTT.

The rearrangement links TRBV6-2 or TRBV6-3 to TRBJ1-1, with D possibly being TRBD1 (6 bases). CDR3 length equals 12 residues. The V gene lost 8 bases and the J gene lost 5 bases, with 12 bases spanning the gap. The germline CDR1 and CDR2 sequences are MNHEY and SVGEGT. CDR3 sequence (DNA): TGTGCCAGCCGGGCAGGGGTGACTGAAGCTTTCTTT. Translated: CASRAGVTEAFF.

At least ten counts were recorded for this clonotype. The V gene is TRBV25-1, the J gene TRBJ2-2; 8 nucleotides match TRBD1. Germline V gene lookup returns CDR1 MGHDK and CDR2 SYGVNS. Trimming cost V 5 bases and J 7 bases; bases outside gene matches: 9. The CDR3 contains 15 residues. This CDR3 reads CASSPPDRVNGELFF. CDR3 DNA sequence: TGTGCCAGCAGTCCTCCGGACAGGGTAAACGGGGAGCTGTTTTTT.

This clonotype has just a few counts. CDR3 coding DNA: TGCAGCGATGGATCTAGACAGCTAAATAACTATGGCTACACCTTC. Its protein product is CSDGSRQLNNYGYTF. The chain carries TRBV29-1 and TRBJ1-2; D perhaps matches TRBD1 (5 bases). CDR1 and CDR2 (germline): SQVTM, ANQGSEA. The CDR3 covers 15 residues. The germline V and J ends were trimmed by 7 bases and 1 base, with 19 bases remaining between them.

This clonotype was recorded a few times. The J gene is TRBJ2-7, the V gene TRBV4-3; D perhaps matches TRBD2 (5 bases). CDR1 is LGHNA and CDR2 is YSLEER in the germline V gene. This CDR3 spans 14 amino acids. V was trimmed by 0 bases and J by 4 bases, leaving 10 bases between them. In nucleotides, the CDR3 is TGCGCCAGCAGCCAAGATCTGGAGGATTACGAGCAGTACTTC. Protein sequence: CASSQDLEDYEQYF.

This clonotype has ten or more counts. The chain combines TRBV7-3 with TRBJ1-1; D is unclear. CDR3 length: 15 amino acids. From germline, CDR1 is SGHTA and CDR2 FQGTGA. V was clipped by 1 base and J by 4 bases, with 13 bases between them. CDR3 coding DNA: TGTGCCAGCAGCTTAAACGGGGTTGAGGGCACTGAAGCTTTCTTT. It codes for CASSLNGVEGTEAFF.

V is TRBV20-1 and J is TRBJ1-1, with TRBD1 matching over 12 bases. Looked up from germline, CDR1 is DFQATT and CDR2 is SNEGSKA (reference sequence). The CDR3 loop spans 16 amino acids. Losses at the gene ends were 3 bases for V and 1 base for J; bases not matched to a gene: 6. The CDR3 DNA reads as TGCAGTGCTAGCCCGGGACAGGGGGCTCCGAACACTGAAGCTTTCTTT. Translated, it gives CSASPGQGAPNTEAFF.

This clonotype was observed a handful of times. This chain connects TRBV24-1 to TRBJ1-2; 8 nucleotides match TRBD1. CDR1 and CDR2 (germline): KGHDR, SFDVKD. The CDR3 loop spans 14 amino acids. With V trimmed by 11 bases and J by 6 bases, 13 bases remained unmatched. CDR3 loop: CASRPRQGMDGYTF. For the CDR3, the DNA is TGTGCCAGCCGCCCGCGACAGGGGATGGATGGCTACACCTTC.

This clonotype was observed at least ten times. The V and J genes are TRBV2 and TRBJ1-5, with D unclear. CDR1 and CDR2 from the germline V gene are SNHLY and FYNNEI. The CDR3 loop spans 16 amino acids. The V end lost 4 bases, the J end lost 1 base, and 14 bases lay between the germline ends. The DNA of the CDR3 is TGTGCCAGCAGTGGATCCCCTAGAGGGAGCAATCAGCCCCAGCATTTT. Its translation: CASSGSPRGSNQPQHF.

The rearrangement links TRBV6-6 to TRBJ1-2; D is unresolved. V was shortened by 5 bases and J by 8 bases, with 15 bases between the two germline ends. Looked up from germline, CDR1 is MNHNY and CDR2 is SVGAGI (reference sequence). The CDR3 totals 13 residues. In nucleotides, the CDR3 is TGTGCCAGCAGTCTCGGACGGGATGGCGGCTACACCTTC. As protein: CASSLGRDGGYTF.

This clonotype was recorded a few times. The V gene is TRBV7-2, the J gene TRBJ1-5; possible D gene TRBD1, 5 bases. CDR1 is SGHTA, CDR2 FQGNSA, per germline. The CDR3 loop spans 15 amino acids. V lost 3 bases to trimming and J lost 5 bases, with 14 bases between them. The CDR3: CASSFRAGTDQPQHF. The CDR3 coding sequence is TGTGCCAGCAGCTTCCGGGCAGGGACCGATCAGCCCCAGCATTTT.

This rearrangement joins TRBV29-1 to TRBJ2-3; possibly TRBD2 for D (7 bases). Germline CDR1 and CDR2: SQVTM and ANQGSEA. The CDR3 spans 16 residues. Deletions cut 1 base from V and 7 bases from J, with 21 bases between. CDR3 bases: TGCAGCGTTGAAGCCCCAGGCGGGGGCCCCCTAAATACGCAGTATTTT. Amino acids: CSVEAPGGGPLNTQYF.

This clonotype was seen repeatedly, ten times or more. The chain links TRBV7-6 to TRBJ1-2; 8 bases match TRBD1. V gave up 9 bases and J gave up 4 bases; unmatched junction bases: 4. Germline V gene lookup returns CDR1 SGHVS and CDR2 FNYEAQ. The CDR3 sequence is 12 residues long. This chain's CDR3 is CASYGQGYGYTF. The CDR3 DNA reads TGTGCCAGTTACGGACAGGGCTATGGCTACACCTTC.

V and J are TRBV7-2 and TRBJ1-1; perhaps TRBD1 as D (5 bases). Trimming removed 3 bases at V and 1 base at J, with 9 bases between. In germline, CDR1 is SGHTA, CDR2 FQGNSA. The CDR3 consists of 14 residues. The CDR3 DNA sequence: TGTGCCAGCAGCTTGTATGGGACGAACACTGAAGCTTTCTTT. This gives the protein CASSLYGTNTEAFF. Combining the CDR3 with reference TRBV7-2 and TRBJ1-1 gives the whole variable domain GAGVSQSPSNKVTEKGKDVELRCDPISGHTALYWYRQSLGQGLEFLIYFQGNSAPDKSGLPSDRFSAERTGGSVSTLTIQRTQQEDSAVYLCASSLYGTNTEAFFGQGTRLTVV.

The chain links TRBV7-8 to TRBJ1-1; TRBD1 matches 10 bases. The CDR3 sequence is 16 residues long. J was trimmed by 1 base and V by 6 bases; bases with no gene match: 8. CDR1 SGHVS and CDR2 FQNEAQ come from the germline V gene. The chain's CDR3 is CASRVTGGGKNTEAFF. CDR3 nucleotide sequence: TGTGCCAGCAGGGTGACAGGGGGCGGGAAGAACACTGAAGCTTTCTTT.